The source of this TCR beta chain is a study of T cell responses to AZD1222 COVID-19 vaccine. A remark on this clone: The antigen remains undetermined.

Overall study results and limits: Unmutated variant regions are reportedly targeted by nearly half of spike-specific TCRs. Across the whole spike, CD4 TCRs peaked at regions 160-218 and 743-854. Samples come after the peak T cell response, not at day 14. Clonal diversity may have been underestimated, and the donors were mostly white British, with more females than males.

The CDR3 is 15 amino acids. V was trimmed by 1 base and J by 8 bases, leaving 17 bases between them. Germline values: CDR1 MDHEN, CDR2 SYDVKM. TCRdb keeps only in-frame clones here, not all; method: immunoSEQ multiplex PCR. The sample consists of more than 85,000 clones, nearly 90% of them appearing once. The V call is TRBV28, the J call TRBJ1-2; D unclear. The clonotype was recovered from an adult in good health. The sequencing here drew on peripheral blood, taken on day 0 of AZD1222 vaccination. In nucleotides, the CDR3 is TGTGCCAGCAGTTTATCGGAGGGCCCGTCCCGGGGCTACACCTTC. Translation: CASSLSEGPSRGYTF.